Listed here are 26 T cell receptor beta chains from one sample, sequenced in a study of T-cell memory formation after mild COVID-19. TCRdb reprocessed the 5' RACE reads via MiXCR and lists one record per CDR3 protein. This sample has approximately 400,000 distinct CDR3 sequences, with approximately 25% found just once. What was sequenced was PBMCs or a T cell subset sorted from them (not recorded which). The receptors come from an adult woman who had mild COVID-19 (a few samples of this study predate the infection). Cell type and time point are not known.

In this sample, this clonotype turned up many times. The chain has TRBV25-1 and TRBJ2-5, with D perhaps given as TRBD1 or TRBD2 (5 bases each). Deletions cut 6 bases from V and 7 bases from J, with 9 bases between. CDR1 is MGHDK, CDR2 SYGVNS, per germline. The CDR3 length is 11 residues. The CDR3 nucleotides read TGTGCCAGCAGCGGGGCGGGGACCCAGTACTTC. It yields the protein CASSGAGTQYF.

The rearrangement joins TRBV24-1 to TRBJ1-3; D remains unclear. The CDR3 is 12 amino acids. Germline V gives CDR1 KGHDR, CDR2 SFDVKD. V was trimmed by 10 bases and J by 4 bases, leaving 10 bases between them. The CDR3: CATKGTGNTIYF. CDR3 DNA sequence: TGTGCCACTAAAGGAACAGGAAACACCATATATTTT.

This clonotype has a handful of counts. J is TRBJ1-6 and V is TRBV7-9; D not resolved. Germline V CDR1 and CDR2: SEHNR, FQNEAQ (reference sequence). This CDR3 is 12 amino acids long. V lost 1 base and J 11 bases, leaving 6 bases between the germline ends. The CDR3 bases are TGTGCCAGCAGCTTAGGTCCCCCACCCCTCCACTTT. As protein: CASSLGPPPLHF. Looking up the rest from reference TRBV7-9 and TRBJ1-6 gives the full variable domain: DTGVSQNPRHKITKRGQNVTFRCDPISEHNRLYWYRQTLGQGPEFLTYFQNEAQLEKSRLLSDRFSAERPKGSFSTLEIQRTEQGDSAMYLCASSLGPPPLHFGNGTRLTVT.

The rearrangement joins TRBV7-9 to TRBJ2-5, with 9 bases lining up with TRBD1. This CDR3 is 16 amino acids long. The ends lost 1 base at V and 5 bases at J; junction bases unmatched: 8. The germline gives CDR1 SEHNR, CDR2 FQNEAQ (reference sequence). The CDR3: CASSLGTGDTKETQYF. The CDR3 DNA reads TGTGCCAGCAGCTTAGGGACAGGGGATACGAAGGAGACCCAGTACTTC.

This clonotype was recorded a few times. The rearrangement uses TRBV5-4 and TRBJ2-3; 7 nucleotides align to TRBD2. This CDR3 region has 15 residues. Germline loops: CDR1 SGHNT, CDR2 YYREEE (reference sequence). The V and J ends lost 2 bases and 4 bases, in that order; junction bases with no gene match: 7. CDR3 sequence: CASSFPGRGADTQYF. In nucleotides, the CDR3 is TGTGCCAGCAGCTTCCCGGGGAGGGGTGCAGATACGCAGTATTTT.

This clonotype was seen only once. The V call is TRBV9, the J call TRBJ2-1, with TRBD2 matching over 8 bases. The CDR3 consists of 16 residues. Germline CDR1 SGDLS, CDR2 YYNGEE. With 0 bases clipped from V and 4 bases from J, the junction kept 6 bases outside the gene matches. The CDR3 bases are TGTGCCAGCAGCGTAGGTGGGTCTAGCGGGTACAATGAGCAGTTCTTC. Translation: CASSVGGSSGYNEQFF.

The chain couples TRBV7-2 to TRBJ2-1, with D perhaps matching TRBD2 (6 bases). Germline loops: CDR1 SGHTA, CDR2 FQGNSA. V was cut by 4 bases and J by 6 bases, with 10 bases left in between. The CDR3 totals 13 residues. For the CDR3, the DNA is TGTGCCAGCAGCTCACTAGCTGTCAATGAGCAGTTCTTC. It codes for CASSSLAVNEQFF.

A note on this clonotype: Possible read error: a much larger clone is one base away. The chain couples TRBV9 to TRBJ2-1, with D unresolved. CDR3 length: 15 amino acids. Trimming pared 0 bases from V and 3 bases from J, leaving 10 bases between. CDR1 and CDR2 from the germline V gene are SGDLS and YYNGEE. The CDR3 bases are TGTGCCAGCAGCGTAGGTTCCATATACTACAATGAGCAGTTCTTC. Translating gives CASSVGSIYYNEQFF.

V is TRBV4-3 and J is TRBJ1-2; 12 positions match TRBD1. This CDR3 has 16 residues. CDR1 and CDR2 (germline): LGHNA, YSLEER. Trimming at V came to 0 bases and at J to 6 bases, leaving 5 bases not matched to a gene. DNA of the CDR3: TGCGCCAGCAGCCAAGAGATCGGGACAGGGGGCAATGGCTACACCTTC. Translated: CASSQEIGTGGNGYTF.

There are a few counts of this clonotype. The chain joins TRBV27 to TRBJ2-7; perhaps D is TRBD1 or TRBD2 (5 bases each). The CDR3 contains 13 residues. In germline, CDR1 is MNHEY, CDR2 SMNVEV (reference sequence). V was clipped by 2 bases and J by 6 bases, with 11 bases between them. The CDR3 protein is CASSLTGALEQYF. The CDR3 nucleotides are TGTGCCAGCAGTTTAACCGGGGCCCTCGAGCAGTACTTC.

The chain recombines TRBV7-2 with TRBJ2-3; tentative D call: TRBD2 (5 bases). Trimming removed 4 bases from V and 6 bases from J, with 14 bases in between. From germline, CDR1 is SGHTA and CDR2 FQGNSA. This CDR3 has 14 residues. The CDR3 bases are TGTGCCAGCAGCTACTCGGGATCACTGGATACGCAGTATTTT. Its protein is CASSYSGSLDTQYF. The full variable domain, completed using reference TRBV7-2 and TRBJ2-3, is GAGVSQSPSNKVTEKGKDVELRCDPISGHTALYWYRQSLGQGLEFLIYFQGNSAPDKSGLPSDRFSAERTGGSVSTLTIQRTQQEDSAVYLCASSYSGSLDTQYFGPGTRLTVL.

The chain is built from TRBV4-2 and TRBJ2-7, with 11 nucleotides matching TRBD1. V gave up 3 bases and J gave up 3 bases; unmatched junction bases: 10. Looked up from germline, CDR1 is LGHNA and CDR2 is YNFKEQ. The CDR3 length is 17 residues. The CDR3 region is CASSHQGSGTGGYEQYF. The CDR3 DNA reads TGTGCCAGCAGCCATCAAGGGTCCGGGACAGGGGGCTACGAGCAGTACTTC.

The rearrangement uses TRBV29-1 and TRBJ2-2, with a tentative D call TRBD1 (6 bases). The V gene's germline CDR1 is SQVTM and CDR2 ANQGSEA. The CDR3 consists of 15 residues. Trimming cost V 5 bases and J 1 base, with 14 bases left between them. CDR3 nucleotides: TGCAGCGTTCTCCGGGGCAGGGGGAACACCGGGGAGCTGTTTTTT. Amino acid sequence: CSVLRGRGNTGELFF.

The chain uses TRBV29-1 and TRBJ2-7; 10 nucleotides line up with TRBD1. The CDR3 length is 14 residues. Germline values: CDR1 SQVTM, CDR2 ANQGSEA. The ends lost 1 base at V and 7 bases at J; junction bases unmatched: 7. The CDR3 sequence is CSVEGGQGLEEQYF. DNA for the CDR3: TGCAGCGTTGAAGGGGGACAGGGGTTGGAGGAGCAGTACTTC.

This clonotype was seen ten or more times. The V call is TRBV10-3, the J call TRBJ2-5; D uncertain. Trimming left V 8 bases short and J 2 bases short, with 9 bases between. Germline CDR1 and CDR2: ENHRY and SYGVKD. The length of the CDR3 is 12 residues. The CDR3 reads CAIGVGQETQYF. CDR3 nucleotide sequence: TGTGCCATCGGGGTGGGACAAGAGACCCAGTACTTC.

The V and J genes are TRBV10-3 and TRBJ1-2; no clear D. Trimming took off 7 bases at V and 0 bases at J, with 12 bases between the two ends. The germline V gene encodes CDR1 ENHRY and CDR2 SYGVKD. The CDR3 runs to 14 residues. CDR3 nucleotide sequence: TGTGCCATCATGGACGGCTTTACTAACTATGGCTACACCTTC. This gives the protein CAIMDGFTNYGYTF.

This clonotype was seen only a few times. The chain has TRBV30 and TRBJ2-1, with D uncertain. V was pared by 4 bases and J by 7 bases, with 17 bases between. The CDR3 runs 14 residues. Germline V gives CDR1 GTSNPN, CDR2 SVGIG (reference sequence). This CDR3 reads CAWIDLLHPNEQFF. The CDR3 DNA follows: TGTGCCTGGATTGACTTGCTACATCCGAATGAGCAGTTCTTC.

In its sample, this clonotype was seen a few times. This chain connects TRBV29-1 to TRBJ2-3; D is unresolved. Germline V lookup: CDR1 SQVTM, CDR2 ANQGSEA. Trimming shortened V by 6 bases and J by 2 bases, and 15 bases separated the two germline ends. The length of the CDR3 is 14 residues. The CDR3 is CSVLSRFVTDTQYF. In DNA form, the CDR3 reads TGCAGCGTCCTGTCTAGGTTTGTCACAGATACGCAGTATTTT.

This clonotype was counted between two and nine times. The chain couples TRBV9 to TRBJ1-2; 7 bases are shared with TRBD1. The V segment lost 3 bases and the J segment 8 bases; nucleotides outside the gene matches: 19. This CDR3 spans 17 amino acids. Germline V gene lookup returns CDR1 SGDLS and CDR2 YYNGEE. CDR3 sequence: CASSGPHGRGPNGGYTF. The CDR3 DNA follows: TGTGCCAGCAGCGGCCCCCACGGGAGGGGGCCCAATGGAGGCTACACCTTC.

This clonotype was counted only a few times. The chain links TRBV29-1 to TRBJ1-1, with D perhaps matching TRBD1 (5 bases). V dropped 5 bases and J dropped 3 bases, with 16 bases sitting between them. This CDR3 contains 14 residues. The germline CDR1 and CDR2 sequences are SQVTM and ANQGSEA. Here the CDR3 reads CSVIGAAIHTEAFF. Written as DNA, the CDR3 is TGCAGCGTTATAGGGGCCGCTATTCACACTGAAGCTTTCTTT. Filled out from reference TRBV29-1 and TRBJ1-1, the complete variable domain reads SAVISQKPSRDICQRGTSLTIQCQVDSQVTMMFWYRQQPGQSLTLIATANQGSEATYESGFVIDKFPISRPNLTFSTLTVSNMSPEDSSIYLCSVIGAAIHTEAFFGQGTRLTVV.

Written as DNA, the CDR3 is TGCAGTGCTTCCGGACTAGCGGGGGCCCCCCTCTACGAGCAGTACTTC. This gives the protein CSASGLAGAPLYEQYF. This rearrangement joins TRBV20-1 to TRBJ2-7, with 13 bases lining up with TRBD2. Germline V gene sequence: CDR1 DFQATT, CDR2 SNEGSKA (reference sequence). The V segment lost 5 bases and the J segment 3 bases; nucleotides outside the gene matches: 10. The CDR3 totals 16 residues.

In nucleotides, the CDR3 is TGTGCCAGCAGCTCCCCAGGGAGGAACACTGAAGCTTTCTTT. This encodes CASSSPGRNTEAFF. This chain uses TRBV7-9 with TRBJ1-1; perhaps TRBD1 as D (5 bases). CDR3 length: 14 residues. Germline V CDR1 and CDR2: SEHNR, FQNEAQ (reference sequence). With 4 bases removed from V and 1 base from J, the gap between germline ends came to 10 bases.

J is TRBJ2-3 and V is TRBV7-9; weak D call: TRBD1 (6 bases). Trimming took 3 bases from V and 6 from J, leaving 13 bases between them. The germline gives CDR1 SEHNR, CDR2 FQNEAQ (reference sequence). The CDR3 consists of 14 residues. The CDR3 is CASSFLDRPDTQYF. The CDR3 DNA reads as TGTGCCAGCAGCTTTCTTGACAGGCCCGATACGCAGTATTTT.

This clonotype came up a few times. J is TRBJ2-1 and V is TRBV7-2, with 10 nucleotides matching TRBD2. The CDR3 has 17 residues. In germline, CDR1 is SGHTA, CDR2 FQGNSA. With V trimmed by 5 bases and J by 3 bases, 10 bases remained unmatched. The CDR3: CASSRRTSGYIYNEQFF. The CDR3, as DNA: TGTGCCAGCAGCCGCCGGACTAGCGGATACATCTACAATGAGCAGTTCTTC.

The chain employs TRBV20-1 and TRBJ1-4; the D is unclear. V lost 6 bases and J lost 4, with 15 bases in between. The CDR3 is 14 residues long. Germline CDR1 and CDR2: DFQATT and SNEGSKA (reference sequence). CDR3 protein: CSAGARGFNEKLFF. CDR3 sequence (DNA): TGCAGTGCGGGTGCACGTGGCTTTAATGAAAAACTGTTTTTT.

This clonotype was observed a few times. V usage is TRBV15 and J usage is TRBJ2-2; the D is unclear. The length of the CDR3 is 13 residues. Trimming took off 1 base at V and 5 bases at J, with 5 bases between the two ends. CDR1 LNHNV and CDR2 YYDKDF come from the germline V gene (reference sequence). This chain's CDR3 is CATSRVVTGELFF. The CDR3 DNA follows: TGTGCCACCAGCAGAGTTGTTACCGGGGAGCTGTTTTTT.